Below are 10 T cell receptor beta chains sequenced from a single sample in a study of blood T cells in healthy people across ages. A J-beta primer mix and a sample-barcoded 5' primer were used in a second PCR of about 7 to 12 cycles. TCRdb itself ran the 5' RACE reads through MiXCR, one entry per CDR3 protein. The sample carries around 1,800,000 distinct CDR3 sequences, 30% to 40% recorded once. Sequencing was performed on blood. These receptors all stem from a human donor in good health.

The V and J genes are TRBV20-1 and TRBJ2-1, with D perhaps TRBD1 or TRBD2 (6 bases each). The CDR3 is made up of 15 amino acids. V lost 6 bases to trimming and J lost 4 bases, with 19 bases between them. Germline lookup yields CDR1 DFQATT and CDR2 SNEGSKA (reference sequence). CDR3 coding DNA: TGCAGTGCCCCTCCTCCTACGGGGGCTTACAATGAGCAGTTCTTC. Translation gives CSAPPPTGAYNEQFF.

The chain joins TRBV7-9 to TRBJ2-1; D is unclear. This CDR3 has 15 residues. The V end was cut by 2 bases, the J end by 2 bases, with 10 bases between. Germline lookup yields CDR1 SEHNR and CDR2 FQNEAQ (reference sequence). The CDR3 here is CASSLFPDTYNEQFF. Written as DNA, the CDR3 is TGTGCCAGCAGCTTATTCCCAGACACCTACAATGAGCAGTTCTTC.

J is TRBJ2-1 and V is TRBV6-5; D is unresolved. The germline V and J ends were trimmed by 8 bases and 0 bases, with 11 bases remaining between them. The CDR3 is 14 residues long. Germline CDR1 reads MNHEY; CDR2 reads SVGAGI. As DNA, the CDR3 is TGTGCCAGCCGAGGCAAGAGCTCCTACAATGAGCAGTTCTTC. Translating gives CASRGKSSYNEQFF.

The rearrangement links TRBV5-1 to TRBJ2-3; possibly TRBD1 or TRBD2 for D (5 bases each). Germline loops: CDR1 SGHRS, CDR2 YFSETQ. The ends were cut back, 0 bases at V and 2 bases at J, with 16 bases in the middle. This CDR3 is 17 amino acids long. CDR3 coding DNA: TGCGCCAGCAGCTTGGCCTCGGGACGGCTGAACACAGATACGCAGTATTTT. Amino acids: CASSLASGRLNTDTQYF.

This clonotype was observed a handful of times. The chain joins TRBV5-1 to TRBJ1-1, with 7 bases fitting TRBD1. Germline assignment: CDR1 SGHRS and CDR2 YFSETQ. Losses at the gene ends were 2 bases for V and 4 bases for J; bases not matched to a gene: 11. This CDR3 has 16 amino acids. CDR3 nucleotides: TGCGCCAGCAGCTTAGAAGGCGTCAGGGGGTTCACTGAAGCTTTCTTT. This translates into CASSLEGVRGFTEAFF.

This clonotype showed up many times. The chain links TRBV2 to TRBJ1-2, with D possibly TRBD1 on 6 matching bases. CDR3 length: 11 amino acids. V shed 7 bases and J shed 5 bases, with 8 bases lying between them. Germline CDR1 reads SNHLY; CDR2 reads FYNNEI. The CDR3 protein is CASNQGYGYTF. CDR3 DNA sequence: TGTGCCAGCAATCAGGGGTATGGCTACACCTTC.

As to this clonotype: The junction shows a germline mismatch at one end, possibly a read error. The chain links TRBV4-3 to TRBJ2-5, with 12 bases matching TRBD2. The CDR3 sequence is 17 residues long. CDR1 is LGHNA, CDR2 YSLEER, per germline. As DNA, the CDR3 is TGCGCCAACAGCCCCCAGACTAGCGGGGGAGGGCAAGAGACCCAGTACTTC. The encoded protein is CANSPQTSGGGQETQYF.

The CDR3, as DNA: TGCGCCAGCAGCCAAGATCCGGCAGGGGGCATCGCCGGGGAGCTGTTTTTT. This translates into CASSQDPAGGIAGELFF. The chain couples TRBV4-3 to TRBJ2-2, with TRBD1 matching 8 bases. Trimming removed 0 bases from V and 6 bases from J; junction bases left unmatched: 9. Germline V gives CDR1 LGHNA, CDR2 YSLEER. The CDR3 extends over 17 amino acids.

The chain joins TRBV20-1 to TRBJ1-4, with D hard to call. This CDR3 spans 14 amino acids. CDR1 is DFQATT and CDR2 is SNEGSKA in the germline V gene (reference sequence). The V and J ends lost 0 bases and 5 bases respectively, with 10 bases between them. DNA for the CDR3: TGCAGTGCTAGAGATTTTCGGGAGAATGAAAAACTGTTTTTT. Its protein is CSARDFRENEKLFF.

A note on this clonotype: The junction does not match germline at one end; this may be a read error. The chain links TRBV9 to TRBJ1-2; perhaps TRBD1 as D (6 bases). This CDR3 comprises 14 residues. CDR1 SGDLS and CDR2 YYNGEE come from the germline V gene. CDR3 loop: CANSPRGGDYGYTF. The CDR3 region has the DNA TGTGCCAACAGCCCCAGAGGGGGGGACTATGGCTACACCTTC. The variable domain in full, with the rest retrieved from reference TRBV9 and TRBJ1-2, is DSGVTQTPKHLITATGQRVTLRCSPRSGDLSVYWYQQSLDQGLQFLIQYYNGEERAKGNILERFSAQQFPDLHSELNLSSLELGDSALYFCANSPRGGDYGYTFGSGTRLTVV.